Shown below are 24 T cell receptor beta chains from a single sample sequenced in a study of cytomegalovirus exposure and HLA in healthy donors. TCRdb keeps only in-frame clones here, not all; method: immunoSEQ multiplex PCR. The data show some 170,000 clones, with roughly 91% seen just once and approximately 10% held by the top ten. The sequenced sample was PBMCs. Every receptor here comes from a woman aged 18-35 years in good health and CMV-seropositive.

This clone appeared once. The chain joins TRBV10-3 to TRBJ2-3; the D is unclear. The CDR3 is made up of 14 amino acids. The V gene's germline CDR1 is ENHRY and CDR2 SYGVKD. The germline V and J ends were trimmed by 4 bases and 2 bases, with 10 bases remaining between them. In DNA form, the CDR3 reads TGTGCCATCAGTGGGGTGCAGGACACAGATACGCAGTATTTT. This codes for CAISGVQDTDTQYF.

The chain employs TRBV7-3 and TRBJ1-2; D is unclear. Trimming removed 4 bases at V and 8 bases at J, with 14 bases between. Germline V gene lookup returns CDR1 SGHTA and CDR2 FQGTGA. The CDR3 is 13 residues long. CDR3: CASSSQSIGGYTF. CDR3 DNA: TGTGCCAGCAGCTCACAATCCATCGGGGGCTACACCTTC.

The chain recombines TRBV4-3 with TRBJ2-1, with 8 nucleotides matching TRBD2. The length of the CDR3 is 18 residues. The germline gives CDR1 LGHNA, CDR2 YSLEER. V gave up 0 bases and J gave up 0 bases; unmatched junction bases: 7. The DNA for the CDR3 is TGCGCCAGCAGCCAAGACCACGGGAGGGCCTACTCCTACAATGAGCAGTTCTTC. It encodes CASSQDHGRAYSYNEQFF.

Only one count was recorded for this clone. The chain recombines TRBV11-3 with TRBJ2-5; tentative D call: TRBD2 (6 bases). CDR1 is SGHNT, CDR2 YENEEA, per germline. The CDR3 has 16 residues. V was clipped by 5 bases and J by 2 bases, with 18 bases between them. In nucleotides, the CDR3 is TGTGCCAGCAGCGCAGGACCCGCGGCGGGGCAAGAGACCCAGTACTTC. Residues: CASSAGPAAGQETQYF.

In its sample, this clone was seen once. This sequence joins TRBV11-3 and TRBJ2-3; 8 bases fit TRBD1. The germline V gene has CDR1 SGHNT and CDR2 YENEEA. Trimming cost V 5 bases and J 4 bases; bases outside gene matches: 8. The CDR3 spans 15 residues. The CDR3 DNA is TGTGCCAGCAGCCCTTCGGACAGGGTTGCAGATACGCAGTATTTT. It yields the protein CASSPSDRVADTQYF.

The CDR3 region is CASSLLAGEYNEQFF. The CDR3 region has the DNA TGTGCCAGCAGCCTACTAGCGGGAGAGTACAATGAGCAGTTCTTC. V gene TRBV7-3 combines with J gene TRBJ2-1, with 11 nucleotides matching TRBD2. J was trimmed by 4 bases and V by 5 bases; bases with no gene match: 4. CDR1 and CDR2 (germline): SGHTA, FQGTGA. CDR3 length equals 15 residues.

The genes are TRBV28 and TRBJ1-1, with 7 positions matching TRBD1. In germline, CDR1 is MDHEN, CDR2 SYDVKM. This CDR3 comprises 13 residues. Trimming at V came to 6 bases and at J to 1 base, leaving 2 bases not matched to a gene. CDR3 residues: CASSRQGNTEAFF. In nucleotides, the CDR3 is TGTGCCAGCAGCCGACAGGGGAACACTGAAGCTTTCTTT. Full variable domain (missing parts from reference TRBV28 and TRBJ1-1): DVKVTQSSRYLVKRTGEKVFLECVQDMDHENMFWYRQDPGLGLRLIYFSYDVKMKEKGDIPEGYSVSREKKERFSLILESASTNQTSMYLCASSRQGNTEAFFGQGTRLTVV.

The chain is built from TRBV6-1 and TRBJ2-7; TRBD2 aligns across 12 bases. The V gene's germline CDR1 is MNHNS and CDR2 SASEGT. This CDR3 comprises 14 residues. With V trimmed by 4 bases and J by 2 bases, 0 bases remained unmatched. The CDR3 here is CASSGTSGAYEQYF. CDR3 nucleotides: TGTGCCAGCAGTGGGACTAGCGGGGCCTACGAGCAGTACTTC.

This chain connects TRBV6-6 to TRBJ2-1; 10 bases match TRBD2. The CDR3 runs 15 residues. J lost 5 bases, V lost 0 bases, and 1 base had no gene match. CDR1 and CDR2 (germline): MNHNY, SVGAGI (reference sequence). The CDR3, as DNA: TGTGCCAGCAGTTACTCACTAGCGGGGAACAATGAGCAGTTCTTC. Protein sequence: CASSYSLAGNNEQFF.

The chain uses TRBV7-9 and TRBJ2-7, with 10 bases identical to TRBD2. Germline V gene lookup returns CDR1 SEHNR and CDR2 FQNEAQ (reference sequence). The CDR3 is 14 amino acids. After removal of 4 bases from V and 7 bases from J, the junction contained 7 bases not matched to a gene. CDR3 bases: TGTGCCAGCAGCTCGACCCTAGCGGGAGATGAGCAGTACTTC. The encoded protein is CASSSTLAGDEQYF. Full variable domain (remainder filled in from reference TRBV7-9 and TRBJ2-7): DTGVSQNPRHKITKRGQNVTFRCDPISEHNRLYWYRQTLGQGPEFLTYFQNEAQLEKSRLLSDRFSAERPKGSFSTLEIQRTEQGDSAMYLCASSSTLAGDEQYFGPGTRLTVT.

This chain connects TRBV9 to TRBJ2-2; D is possibly TRBD2 (5 bases). With 2 bases removed from V and 1 base from J, the gap between germline ends came to 6 bases. The germline CDR1 and CDR2 sequences are SGDLS and YYNGEE. This CDR3 has 14 amino acids. CDR3 DNA: TGTGCCAGCAGCGTTCGGGAGAACACCGGGGAGCTGTTTTTT. Encoded protein: CASSVRENTGELFF.

This clone appeared a few times. The J gene is TRBJ2-7, the V gene TRBV5-4, with 7 bases lining up with TRBD2. This CDR3 contains 16 residues. Losses at the gene ends were 2 bases for V and 3 bases for J; bases not matched to a gene: 11. Per the germline V gene, CDR1 is SGHNT and CDR2 is YYREEE (reference sequence). The CDR3 sequence is CASSFRHRGSSYEQYF. In DNA, the CDR3 is TGTGCCAGCAGCTTTAGGCACCGCGGGAGTAGCTACGAGCAGTACTTC.

The rearrangement joins TRBV7-2 to TRBJ2-7, with D possibly being TRBD1 (6 bases). CDR3 length: 15 residues. V was clipped by 3 bases and J by 2 bases, with 14 bases between them. In germline, CDR1 is SGHTA, CDR2 FQGNSA. The CDR3, as DNA: TGTGCCAGCAGCTTTAAGGGGGTCAGTGCCTACGAGCAGTACTTC. Protein sequence: CASSFKGVSAYEQYF.

This clone was counted once. The chain recombines TRBV9 with TRBJ2-1; 9 positions match TRBD2. The ends lost 3 bases at V and 8 bases at J; junction bases unmatched: 9. This CDR3 has 15 residues. Per the germline V gene, CDR1 is SGDLS and CDR2 is YYNGEE. DNA for the CDR3: TGTGCCAGCAGCGCAACCGGGACTAGCAGTGATGAGCAGTTCTTC. This codes for CASSATGTSSDEQFF. Variable domain in full (rest from reference TRBV9 and TRBJ2-1): DSGVTQTPKHLITATGQRVTLRCSPRSGDLSVYWYQQSLDQGLQFLIQYYNGEERAKGNILERFSAQQFPDLHSELNLSSLELGDSALYFCASSATGTSSDEQFFGPGTRLTVL.

In its sample, this clone was seen a few times. The genes are TRBV28 and TRBJ2-7, with TRBD1 matching 7 bases. With V trimmed by 6 bases and J by 7 bases, 6 bases remained unmatched. Looked up from germline, CDR1 is MDHEN and CDR2 is SYDVKM. This CDR3 region has 12 residues. CDR3 nucleotides: TGTGCCAGCAGCCGGACAGGTGGGGAGCAGTACTTC. Translated, it gives CASSRTGGEQYF.

V is TRBV2 and J is TRBJ2-1, with TRBD2 as a possible D gene (6 bases). Germline V gene lookup returns CDR1 SNHLY and CDR2 FYNNEI. The CDR3 is 15 amino acids. V was shortened by 6 bases and J by 2 bases, with 14 bases between the two germline ends. The CDR3 DNA follows: TGTGCCAGCAGGAAACTAGCAGAGACCTACAATGAGCAGTTCTTC. Its protein product is CASRKLAETYNEQFF.

The chain is built from TRBV6-4 and TRBJ2-1; TRBD2 agrees at 7 bases. CDR1 MRHNA and CDR2 SNTAGT come from the germline V gene. The CDR3 covers 16 residues. V was pared by 6 bases and J by 9 bases, with 17 bases of the junction left unmatched. The CDR3 loop reads CASSLTSGVVVGEQFF. For the CDR3, the DNA is TGTGCCAGCAGCCTCACGAGCGGGGTAGTTGTTGGTGAGCAGTTCTTC.

The V call is TRBV9, the J call TRBJ2-2, with TRBD2 identical over 8 bases. The junction had 0 bases not matched to a gene; V was cut back by 4 bases and J by 1 base. The CDR3 length is 14 residues. Germline V gives CDR1 SGDLS, CDR2 YYNGEE. The CDR3 sequence: CASSREGNTGELFF. The DNA for the CDR3 is TGTGCCAGCAGCCGGGAGGGGAACACCGGGGAGCTGTTTTTT.

The V call is TRBV5-1, the J call TRBJ1-2; maybe TRBD1 (6 bases). The CDR3 runs 14 residues. Germline V gene sequence: CDR1 SGHRS, CDR2 YFSETQ. Trimming took 0 bases from V and 5 from J, leaving 11 bases between them. CDR3 sequence: CASSLADSSYGYTF. The CDR3 DNA sequence: TGCGCCAGCAGCTTGGCGGACAGTTCGTATGGCTACACCTTC.

V and J are TRBV19 and TRBJ1-2; no definite D call. The V end lost 6 bases, the J end lost 2 bases, and 16 bases lay between the germline ends. This CDR3 spans 15 amino acids. Germline values: CDR1 LNHDA, CDR2 SQIVND (reference sequence). The DNA for the CDR3 is TGTGCCAGTAGCTTAACCGGACGGGAAAACTATGGCTACACCTTC. Protein sequence: CASSLTGRENYGYTF. The full variable domain, in which reference TRBV19 and TRBJ1-2 provide the parts outside the CDR3, is DGGITQSPKYLFRKEGQNVTLSCEQNLNHDAMYWYRQDPGQGLRLIYYSQIVNDFQKGDIAEGYSVSREKKESFPLTVTSAQKNPTAFYLCASSLTGRENYGYTFGSGTRLTVV.

This clone was seen a few times. The V and J genes are TRBV28 and TRBJ2-7, with 7 bases matching TRBD1. V gave up 5 bases and J gave up 4 bases; unmatched junction bases: 2. The CDR3 has 12 amino acids. The germline gives CDR1 MDHEN, CDR2 SYDVKM. CDR3 sequence reads: CASSRTGYEQYF. The DNA of the CDR3 is TGTGCCAGCAGTCGGACAGGTTACGAGCAGTACTTC.

This sequence joins TRBV30 and TRBJ2-1, with TRBD2 matching over 8 bases. Germline CDR1 and CDR2: GTSNPN and SVGIG (reference sequence). The V and J ends lost 0 bases and 1 base, in that order; junction bases with no gene match: 8. The CDR3 is 17 amino acids. CDR3 in amino acids: CAWSVGRTSRSYNEQFF. Written as DNA, the CDR3 is TGTGCCTGGAGTGTAGGCCGGACTAGCCGATCCTACAATGAGCAGTTCTTC.

The J gene is TRBJ2-2, the V gene TRBV2; D may be TRBD1 (7 bases). Trimming cost V 4 bases and J 7 bases, with 16 bases left between them. Germline assignment: CDR1 SNHLY and CDR2 FYNNEI. The CDR3 runs 15 residues. For the CDR3, the DNA is TGTGCCAGCAGTGCAGGAGGGGGCCTCGGCGGGGAGCTGTTTTTT. Its translation: CASSAGGGLGGELFF.

The chain couples TRBV9 to TRBJ2-3, with TRBD2 matching over 11 bases. CDR3 length: 16 residues. J lost 6 bases, V lost 5 bases, and 11 bases had no gene match. Germline lookup yields CDR1 SGDLS and CDR2 YYNGEE. CDR3 residues: CASSLMLAGGMDTQYF. DNA for the CDR3: TGTGCCAGCAGTCTTATGCTAGCGGGAGGAATGGATACGCAGTATTTT.